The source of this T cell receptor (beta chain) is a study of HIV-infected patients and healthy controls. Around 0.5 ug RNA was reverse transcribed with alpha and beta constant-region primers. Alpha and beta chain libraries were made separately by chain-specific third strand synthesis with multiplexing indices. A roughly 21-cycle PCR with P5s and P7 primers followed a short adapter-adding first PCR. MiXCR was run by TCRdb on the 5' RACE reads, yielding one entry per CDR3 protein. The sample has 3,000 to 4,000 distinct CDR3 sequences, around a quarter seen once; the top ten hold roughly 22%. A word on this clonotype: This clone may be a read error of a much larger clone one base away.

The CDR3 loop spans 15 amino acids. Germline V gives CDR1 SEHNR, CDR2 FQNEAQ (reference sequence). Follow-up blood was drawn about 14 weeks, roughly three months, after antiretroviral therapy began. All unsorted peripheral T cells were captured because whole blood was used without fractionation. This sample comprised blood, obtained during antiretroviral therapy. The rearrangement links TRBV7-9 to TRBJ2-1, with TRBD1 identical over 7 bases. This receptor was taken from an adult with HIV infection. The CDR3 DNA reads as TGTGACAGCAGCTTGAGTGACAGGGAGAACAATGAGCAGTTCTTC. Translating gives CDSSLSDRENNEQFF.